This TCR beta chain comes out of a study of blood T cell repertoires in COVID-19. Profiling relied on immunoSEQ multiplex PCR, and the TCRdb table lists in-frame clones only, not all of them. This sample yields around 72,000 clones, of which 81% are seen a single time; more than 20% belongs to the top ten. Trimming left V 1 base short and J 5 bases short, with 8 bases between. Per the germline V gene, CDR1 is SGHAT and CDR2 is FQNNGV. This CDR3 is built from 14 residues. The source of this sequence is a woman aged 70-85 years with acute or convalescent COVID-19. The material sequenced was peripheral blood. V usage is TRBV11-2 and J usage is TRBJ2-2; no reliable D call. CDR3 amino acids: CASSLVGVTGELFF. The CDR3 region has the DNA TGTGCCAGCAGCTTAGTGGGCGTGACCGGGGAGCTGTTTTTT.